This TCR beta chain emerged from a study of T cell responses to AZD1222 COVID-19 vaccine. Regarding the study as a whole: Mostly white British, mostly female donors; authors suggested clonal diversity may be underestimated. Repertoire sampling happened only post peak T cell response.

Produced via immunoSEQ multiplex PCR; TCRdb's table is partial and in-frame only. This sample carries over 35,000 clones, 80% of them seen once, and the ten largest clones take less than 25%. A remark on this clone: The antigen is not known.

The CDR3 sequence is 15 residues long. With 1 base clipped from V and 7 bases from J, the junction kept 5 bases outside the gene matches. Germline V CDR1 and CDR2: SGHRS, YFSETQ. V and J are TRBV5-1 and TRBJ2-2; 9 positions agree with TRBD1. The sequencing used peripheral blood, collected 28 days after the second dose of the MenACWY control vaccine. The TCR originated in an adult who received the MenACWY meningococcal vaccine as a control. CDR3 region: CASSLTGGLIGELFF. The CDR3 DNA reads TGCGCCAGCAGCTTGACAGGGGGCCTTATCGGGGAGCTGTTTTTT. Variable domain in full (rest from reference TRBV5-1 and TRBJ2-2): KAGVTQTPRYLIKTRGQQVTLSCSPISGHRSVSWYQQTPGQGLQFLFEYFSETQRNKGNFPGRFSGRQFSNSRSEMNVSTLELGDSALYLCASSLTGGLIGELFFGEGSRLTVL.